The 9 T cell receptor beta chains below were found in one sample sequenced in a study of blood T cell repertoires in COVID-19 (dated by TCRdb to the early 2020s). Libraries were prepared through the immunoSEQ multiplex PCR assay. TCRdb's version of the immuneACCESS table is confined to in-frame rearrangements and falls short of the full clone set. An unresolved V gene accounts for under half of the shortfall where checked; the remainder is of unknown origin. Within this sample are around 130,000 clones, with under 85% of them counted one time only. Over 9% of the sample is taken by the ten largest. What was sequenced was peripheral blood. These receptor sequences come from a woman aged 60-75 years with acute or convalescent COVID-19.

The gene calls are TRBV24-1 and TRBJ2-5, with D possibly TRBD1 on 7 matching bases. V lost 6 bases and J 7 bases, leaving 20 bases between the germline ends. The CDR3 contains 15 residues. Per the germline V gene, CDR1 is KGHDR and CDR2 is SFDVKD. The CDR3 region is CATSYSGGGELTQYF. CDR3 DNA: TGTGCCACCAGTTACAGCGGAGGGGGCGAATTGACCCAGTACTTC.

V usage is TRBV19 and J usage is TRBJ1-5, with D maybe TRBD1 (6 bases). Germline values: CDR1 LNHDA, CDR2 SQIVND (reference sequence). Trimming shortened V by 6 bases and J by 0 bases, and 12 bases separated the two germline ends. The length of the CDR3 is 15 residues. CDR3 protein: CASSGTYYSNQPQHF. The CDR3, as DNA: TGTGCCAGTAGCGGGACATATTATAGCAATCAGCCCCAGCATTTT. Filled out from reference TRBV19 and TRBJ1-5, the complete variable domain reads DGGITQSPKYLFRKEGQNVTLSCEQNLNHDAMYWYRQDPGQGLRLIYYSQIVNDFQKGDIAEGYSVSREKKESFPLTVTSAQKNPTAFYLCASSGTYYSNQPQHFGDGTRLSIL.

In this sample, this clone turned up once. The chain combines TRBV27 with TRBJ1-1; no definite D call. The CDR3 is 15 amino acids. Germline CDR1 is MNHEY and CDR2 is SMNVEV (reference sequence). Trimming took 0 bases from V and 0 from J, leaving 8 bases between them. The CDR3 sequence is CASSLSAGVNTEAFF. The DNA of the CDR3 is TGTGCCAGCAGTTTATCGGCAGGCGTGAACACTGAAGCTTTCTTT.

The CDR3 DNA reads as TGTGCTAGTGGTTTGGTACCAGGACAGGGCGACAATGAGCAGTTCTTC. Translated, it gives CASGLVPGQGDNEQFF. The V call is TRBV12-5, the J call TRBJ2-1, with TRBD1 matching over 8 bases. The CDR3 covers 16 residues. Germline CDR1 and CDR2: LGHNT and FRNRAP. Trimming cost V 0 bases and J 5 bases; bases outside gene matches: 6.

The chain links TRBV3-1 (or the pseudogene TRBV3-2) to TRBJ1-4; the D gene is possibly TRBD1 (6 bases). The CDR3 runs 14 residues. Germline V gives CDR1 LGHDT, CDR2 YNNKEL (reference sequence). Trimming shortened V by 6 bases and J by 0 bases, and 8 bases separated the two germline ends. This CDR3 is CASSRQATNEKLFF. The CDR3, as DNA: TGTGCCAGCAGTCGACAGGCAACTAATGAAAAACTGTTTTTT.

The chain employs TRBV6-7 and TRBJ1-1, with TRBD1 matching 8 bases. TRBV6-7 carries the ORF label, with uncertain function. CDR3 length: 15 amino acids. The V gene end was trimmed by 0 bases and the J gene end by 0 bases; junction bases not matched to a gene: 0. The CDR3 coding sequence is TGTGCCAGCAGTTACTCGACAGGGGTGAACACTGAAGCTTTCTTT. Amino acids: CASSYSTGVNTEAFF.

The chain links TRBV2 to TRBJ1-1, with D hard to call. V was pared by 6 bases and J by 7 bases, with 12 bases between. This CDR3 is built from 12 residues. CDR1 is SNHLY, CDR2 FYNNEI, per germline. The CDR3 loop is CASSRQAVEAFF. CDR3 DNA: TGTGCCAGCAGCCGACAAGCGGTTGAAGCTTTCTTT.

The chain joins TRBV18 to TRBJ2-3, with 12 bases aligning to TRBD1. In germline, CDR1 is KGHSH, CDR2 LQKENI. J lost 7 bases, V lost 5 bases, and 7 bases had no gene match. The CDR3 runs 15 residues. The CDR3 DNA reads as TGTGCCAGCTCAACCGGGACAGGGGGCGCGTATACGCAGTATTTT. Amino acid sequence: CASSTGTGGAYTQYF. The full variable domain, rest sourced from reference TRBV18 and TRBJ2-3, is NAGVMQNPRHLVRRRGQEARLRCSPMKGHSHVYWYRQLPEEGLKFMVYLQKENIIDESGMPKERFSAEFPKEGPSILRIQQVVRGDSAAYFCASSTGTGGAYTQYFGPGTRLTVL.

This chain links TRBV19 with TRBJ1-5; D is uncertain. V gave up 5 bases and J gave up 4 bases, with 18 bases separating them. Germline V lookup: CDR1 LNHDA, CDR2 SQIVND (reference sequence). This CDR3 comprises 16 residues. The CDR3 spells CASSSLSTRRNQPQHF. In nucleotides, the CDR3 is TGTGCCAGTAGTTCCCTCTCGACAAGGCGAAATCAGCCCCAGCATTTT.